These 2 T cell receptor beta chains were all obtained from the same sample, sequenced in a study of tumor-infiltrating lymphocytes in primary liver carcinoma. The source of the blood RNA was unsorted whole blood, and germline DNA was extracted as well. TCR beta cDNA was prepared out of roughly 0.45 ug total RNA by means of a constant-region primer. Sequencing libraries for TCR beta derived from three nested multiplex PCR rounds that used slightly modified ARM-PCR. The study ran its first two PCR rounds for around 10 cycles each, using TRBV1-TRBV30 forward primers and a C-beta reverse primer. TCRdb itself ran the multiplex PCR reads through MiXCR, one entry per CDR3 protein. The repertoire holds under 200,000 distinct CDR3 sequences, 65% seen once, with 6% to 8.5% in the top ten. Sample: peripheral blood. Receptors were obtained from a woman in her fifties or sixties with primary liver carcinoma and hepatitis B virus infection.

V gene TRBV2 combines with J gene TRBJ1-1; D is uncertain. With 6 bases removed from V and 7 bases from J, the gap between germline ends came to 15 bases. The germline V gene encodes CDR1 SNHLY and CDR2 FYNNEI. The CDR3 has 13 residues. The chain's CDR3 is CASRGRWAYEAFF. CDR3 nucleotide sequence: TGTGCCAGCAGGGGCCGGTGGGCCTATGAAGCTTTCTTT.

This clonotype was detected once. A much larger clonotype is one base distant, so this may be a read error. V gene TRBV29-1 combines with J gene TRBJ1-2, with 7 bases aligning to TRBD1. With 4 bases clipped from V and 6 bases from J, the junction kept 2 bases outside the gene matches. The CDR3 runs to 11 residues. Germline V gives CDR1 SQVTM, CDR2 ANQGSEA. CDR3 region: CSVGTGDGYTF. Here the CDR3 DNA reads TGCAGCGTTGGGACAGGAGATGGCTACACCTTC.